A selection of T cell receptor beta chains follows, all from one sample in a study of T cell repertoires in cytomegalovirus infection. TCRdb re-analysed the reads in MiXCR, keeping a single row per CDR3 protein. The table includes 150,000 to 160,000 distinct CDR3 sequences, less than 25% detected once. Sequenced sample: PBMCs. These receptor sequences come from a human donor in good health (CMV status not recorded). Some clones in this sample may be carry-over from other donors' samples. The CDR3 runs from the conserved cysteine through the conserved F or W. A D gene is named only where the DNA matches it firmly. The size entry is marked missing in some rows and otherwise reads once, few, many or a size class.

D: NA
J: TRBJ1-4
V: TRBV4-3
size: NA
CDR3: CASSQANQNEKLFF
DNA: TGCGCCAGCAGCCAAGCGAACCAAAATGAAAAACTGTTTTTT

D: NA
J: TRBJ1-2
V: TRBV7-2
size: few
CDR3: CASSLSGPGYTF
DNA: TGTGCCAGCAGCTTATCGGGTCCCGGCTACACCTTC

D: NA
J: TRBJ1-6
V: TRBV7-9
size: few
CDR3: CASSSFLGEGNSPLHF
DNA: TGTGCCAGCAGCTCCTTTCTGGGCGAGGGTAATTCACCCCTCCACTTT

D: NA
J: TRBJ2-3
V: TRBV24-1
size: NA
CDR3: CATSARSDTQYF
DNA: TGTGCCACCAGTGCCCGATCAGATACGCAGTATTTT

D: NA
J: TRBJ2-5
V: TRBV7-2
size: few
CDR3: CASSLEPGRGETQYF
DNA: TGTGCCAGCAGCTTAGAACCAGGGCGGGGAGAGACCCAGTACTTC

D: NA
J: TRBJ2-1
V: TRBV11-2
size: NA
CDR3: CASSLSDYYNEQFF
DNA: TGTGCCAGCAGCTTATCGGACTACTACAATGAGCAGTTCTTC

D: NA
J: TRBJ2-2
V: TRBV18
size: NA
CDR3: CASSSDRIGNTGELFF
DNA: TGTGCCAGCTCATCCGACAGGATCGGGAACACCGGGGAGCTGTTTTTT

D: TRBD2
J: TRBJ2-3
V: TRBV10-3
size: NA
CDR3: CAISPPGGTTDTQYF
DNA: TGTGCCATCAGTCCCCCGGGGGGAACCACAGATACGCAGTATTTT

D: TRBD2
J: TRBJ2-3
V: TRBV11-2
size: many
CDR3: CASNLAGVDTQYF
DNA: TGTGCCAGCAACCTAGCGGGAGTGGATACGCAGTATTTT

D: NA
J: TRBJ1-2
V: TRBV28
size: NA
CDR3: CASNSQGFPRYTF
DNA: TGTGCCAGCAACTCACAGGGATTTCCGCGCTACACCTTC